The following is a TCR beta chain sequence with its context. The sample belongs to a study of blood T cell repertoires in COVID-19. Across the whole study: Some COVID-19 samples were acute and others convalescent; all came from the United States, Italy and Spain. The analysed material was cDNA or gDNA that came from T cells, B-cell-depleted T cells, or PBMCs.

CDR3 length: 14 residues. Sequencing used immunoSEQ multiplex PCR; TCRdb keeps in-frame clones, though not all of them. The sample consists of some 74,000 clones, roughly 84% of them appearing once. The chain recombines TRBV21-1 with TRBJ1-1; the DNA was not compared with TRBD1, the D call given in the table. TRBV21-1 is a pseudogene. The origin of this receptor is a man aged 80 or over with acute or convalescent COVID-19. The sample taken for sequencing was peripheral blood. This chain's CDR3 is CASSKSPTGTEAFF. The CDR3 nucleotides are TGTGCCAGCAGCAAATCCCCCACAGGGACTGAAGCTTTCTTT.